This record looks at one T cell receptor (beta chain) sequence and its context. Original data processing: Amplifying reference gene primers gave estimates of nucleated cell counts. The data were produced by immunoSEQ multiplex PCR, yet TCRdb's version contains in-frame clones alone and is incomplete. Clone size and V and J calls were adopted from that table, with D and trimming inferred from the DNA. This sample has some 180,000 clones, with about 80% found just once. The data originate from a study of blood T cell repertoires in COVID-19. About the research overall: Donors in the United States, Italy and Spain gave samples during acute or convalescent COVID-19. The analysed material was cDNA or gDNA that came from T cells, B-cell-depleted T cells, or PBMCs.

CDR3 length equals 14 residues. Trimming at V came to 5 bases and at J to 4 bases, leaving 7 bases not matched to a gene. CDR1 is SEHNR and CDR2 is FQNEAQ in the germline V gene (reference sequence). Sequenced input: peripheral blood. V usage is TRBV7-9 and J usage is TRBJ1-2; TRBD1 aligns across 7 bases. The clonotype comes from a human donor in a cohort sampled during active COVID-19. The CDR3 loop reads CASSHSGGPYGYTF. The CDR3 DNA reads TGTGCCAGCAGCCATTCAGGGGGGCCCTATGGCTACACCTTC.